This TCR beta chain came from a study of CD8 T cells in ankylosing spondylitis. This clonotype came up many times. The target antigen is unknown. Germline lookup yields CDR1 SEHNR and CDR2 FQNEAQ (reference sequence). The CDR3 length is 14 residues. The germline V and J ends were trimmed by 0 bases and 8 bases, with 13 bases remaining between them. With molecular barcodes, quantitative 5'-RACE was used to make the TCR beta libraries. TCRdb passed the 5' RACE reads through MiXCR, listing each CDR3 protein once. The table records about 240,000 distinct CDR3 sequences, approximately 9% of them present only once. Study-wide findings and caveats: Researchers report that disease-linked clones proved CD8+ and relatively rare in peripheral blood. Within matched ankylosing spondylitis synovial fluid, disease-linked clones were reportedly significantly enriched. In ankylosing spondylitis blood, a motif of seven to nine highly homologous TCR beta variants appeared characteristic.

V gene TRBV7-9 combines with J gene TRBJ1-2, with a weak D call TRBD1 (5 bases). Sequenced material: blood, either unsorted or a sorted T cell fraction (not recorded which). The sequence came from a male donor with ankylosing spondylitis or in good health (not recorded which). The CDR3 DNA is TGTGCCAGCAGCTTAGCTGCGGGGGAGGACGGCTACACCTTC. It specifies CASSLAAGEDGYTF. Full variable domain (missing parts from reference TRBV7-9 and TRBJ1-2): DTGVSQNPRHKITKRGQNVTFRCDPISEHNRLYWYRQTLGQGPEFLTYFQNEAQLEKSRLLSDRFSAERPKGSFSTLEIQRTEQGDSAMYLCASSLAAGEDGYTFGSGTRLTVV.